One and the same sample provided the 18 T cell receptor beta chains below, sequenced in a study of T-cell memory formation after mild COVID-19. TCRdb passed the 5' RACE reads through MiXCR, listing each CDR3 protein once. The data hold tens of thousands of distinct CDR3 sequences, with approximately 15% observed a single time. The sequencing sample was made of PBMCs or a T cell subset sorted from them (not recorded which). Every receptor here comes from an adult woman who had mild COVID-19 (a few samples of this study predate the infection). Cell type and time point are not known.

The chain carries TRBV10-2 and TRBJ1-4, with D unresolved. Germline CDR1 and CDR2: WSHSY and SAAADI. This CDR3 is built from 13 residues. Trimming shortened V by 2 bases and J by 14 bases, and 15 bases separated the two germline ends. The CDR3 is CASSEPPAETLFF. The CDR3 DNA reads TGCGCCAGCAGTGAGCCCCCGGCCGAGACCCTGTTTTTT.

The chain combines TRBV5-6 with TRBJ2-7; no reliable D call. This CDR3 has 12 amino acids. The germline V gene has CDR1 SGHDT and CDR2 YYEEEE. Trimming removed 4 bases from V and 2 bases from J, with 7 bases in between. CDR3 sequence (DNA): TGTGCCAGCAGCCGGAACGCCTACGAGCAGTACTTC. Amino acids: CASSRNAYEQYF.

A remark on this clonotype: A clone one base away is much larger, so this may be a read error. The chain joins TRBV2 to TRBJ1-1, with D unclear. The germline CDR1 and CDR2 sequences are SNHLY and FYNNEI. The CDR3 is made up of 15 amino acids. The CDR3 DNA reads as TGTGCCAGCAGAACCCTGACGGACCAGAACGCTGAAGCTTTCTTT. It is translated as CASRTLTDQNAEAFF.

The rearrangement links TRBV20-1 to TRBJ2-7, with a weak D call TRBD2 (6 bases). CDR1 is DFQATT, CDR2 SNEGSKA, per germline (reference sequence). V lost 3 bases and J 3 bases, leaving 15 bases between the germline ends. The CDR3 runs 14 residues. In DNA, the CDR3 is TGCAGTGCTAGGGACACTAGCAACAGCTACGAGCAGTACTTC. Encoded protein: CSARDTSNSYEQYF.

The CDR3: CASSQVGGQGNSPLHF. In nucleotides, the CDR3 is TGTGCCAGCAGCCAAGTGGGGGGCCAAGGTAATTCACCCCTCCACTTT. This chain joins TRBV3-1 and TRBJ1-6, with D perhaps TRBD1 (6 bases). In germline, CDR1 is LGHDT, CDR2 YNNKEL (reference sequence). The CDR3 consists of 16 residues. V shed 1 base and J shed 6 bases, with 13 bases lying between them. Full variable domain (remainder filled in from reference TRBV3-1 and TRBJ1-6): DTAVSQTPKYLVTQMGNDKSIKCEQNLGHDTMYWYKQDSKKFLKIMFSYNNKELIINETVPNRFSPKSPDKAHLNLHINSLELGDSAVYFCASSQVGGQGNSPLHFGNGTRLTVT.

This clonotype was picked up a small number of times. The chain combines TRBV24-1 with TRBJ2-7; D gene ambiguous. Per germline, CDR1 KGHDR and CDR2 SFDVKD. V was trimmed by 5 bases and J by 4 bases, leaving 17 bases between them. The CDR3 extends over 15 amino acids. As DNA, the CDR3 is TGTGCCACCAGTGCTCCTGCGGTGTCGGGTTACGAGCAGTACTTC. This encodes CATSAPAVSGYEQYF.

V and J are TRBV7-9 and TRBJ2-3; 14 bases match TRBD2. CDR1 and CDR2 (germline): SEHNR, FQNEAQ (reference sequence). The length of the CDR3 is 18 residues. V shed 5 bases, J shed 0 bases, and the junction held 7 bases outside the gene matches. The CDR3 sequence is CASSIPGLAGDSTDTQYF. CDR3 nucleotides: TGTGCCAGCAGCATCCCGGGACTAGCGGGAGATAGCACAGATACGCAGTATTTT.

This clonotype was recorded at least ten times. V and J are TRBV7-9 and TRBJ2-3; D call uncertain. V was pared by 3 bases and J by 6 bases, with 10 bases between. The CDR3 runs to 13 residues. Germline values: CDR1 SEHNR, CDR2 FQNEAQ (reference sequence). CDR3 in DNA: TGTGCCAGCAGCTTTTTAGTGGCGGATACGCAGTATTTT. Translation: CASSFLVADTQYF.

The J gene is TRBJ2-1, the V gene TRBV4-1; TRBD2 agrees at 11 bases. CDR3 size: 20 residues. After removal of 1 base from V and 0 bases from J, the junction contained 11 bases not matched to a gene. Germline CDR1 MGHRA, CDR2 YSYEKL. In DNA, the CDR3 is TGCGCCAGCAGCCAAGTTTGGGTACTAGCGGGGGAATACTCCTACAATGAGCAGTTCTTC. Protein product: CASSQVWVLAGEYSYNEQFF.

There are a few counts of this clonotype. This chain uses TRBV6-5 with TRBJ1-5; 7 bases line up with TRBD1. The CDR3 has 14 amino acids. With V trimmed by 5 bases and J by 2 bases, 3 bases remained unmatched. Germline assignment: CDR1 MNHEY and CDR2 SVGAGI. CDR3 DNA: TGTGCCAGCAGTCACGGACAGGGCAATCAGCCCCAGCATTTT. This gives the protein CASSHGQGNQPQHF.

Ten or more counts support this clonotype. This chain connects TRBV6-5 to TRBJ2-3, with TRBD2 identical over 12 bases. CDR1 and CDR2 from the germline V gene are MNHEY and SVGAGI. Trimming cost V 5 bases and J 4 bases; bases outside gene matches: 4. This CDR3 has 15 residues. The DNA for the CDR3 is TGTGCCAGCAGTAAGGCTAGCGGGGGGGCAGATACGCAGTATTTT. Translated: CASSKASGGADTQYF.

The V and J genes are TRBV6-2 or TRBV6-3 and TRBJ2-7; TRBD2 matches at 9 bases. Germline V lookup: CDR1 MNHEY, CDR2 SVGEGT. This CDR3 region has 15 residues. The ends lost 0 bases at V and 3 bases at J; junction bases unmatched: 3. CDR3 region: CASSYSETSGYEQYF. The CDR3 DNA follows: TGTGCCAGCAGTTACTCCGAGACTAGCGGCTACGAGCAGTACTTC.

The gene calls are TRBV3-1 and TRBJ2-7; 9 nucleotides line up with TRBD1. This CDR3 has 16 amino acids. Per the germline V gene, CDR1 is LGHDT and CDR2 is YNNKEL (reference sequence). V gave up 2 bases and J gave up 4 bases; unmatched junction bases: 9. CDR3 loop: CASSQSTGGATYEQYF. DNA for the CDR3: TGTGCCAGCAGCCAATCTACAGGGGGCGCGACGTACGAGCAGTACTTC.

The chain couples TRBV15 to TRBJ2-1; 8 bases fit TRBD1. This CDR3 is 17 amino acids long. CDR1 is LNHNV, CDR2 YYDKDF, per germline (reference sequence). The trim removed 1 base at V and 4 bases at J, leaving 9 bases unmatched. The CDR3 nucleotides are TGTGCCACCAGCAGAGCCCGCTTGACAGGGGTGTACAATGAGCAGTTCTTC. Protein sequence: CATSRARLTGVYNEQFF.

This clonotype was recorded a few times. This sequence joins TRBV24-1 and TRBJ2-7; D remains ambiguous. This CDR3 has 15 amino acids. Trimming removed 3 bases from V and 1 base from J, with 12 bases in between. Germline values: CDR1 KGHDR, CDR2 SFDVKD. The CDR3 bases are TGTGCCACCAGTGATGGGTCTCTTGGATCCTACGAGCAGTACTTC. The encoded protein is CATSDGSLGSYEQYF.

There are many counts of this clonotype. Germline is not matched at one junction end, which may reflect a read error. J is TRBJ2-7 and V is TRBV20-1, with 12 bases aligning to TRBD2. The CDR3 loop spans 16 amino acids. CDR1 is DFQATT, CDR2 SNEGSKA, per germline (reference sequence). The CDR3 DNA follows: TGCAGTGCCACTCTAGCGGGGGGGCCTGTCTCCCACGAGCAGTACTTC. Translated: CSATLAGGPVSHEQYF.

This clonotype appeared a few times. The V call is TRBV29-1, the J call TRBJ2-1; no clear D gene. There are 11 residues in the CDR3. CDR1 SQVTM and CDR2 ANQGSEA come from the germline V gene. Trimming stripped 8 bases from V and 4 bases from J, with 9 bases between. This chain's CDR3 is CSSWTYNEQFF. The CDR3 DNA sequence: TGCAGCAGCTGGACGTACAATGAGCAGTTCTTC.

This clonotype was picked up a small number of times. This sequence joins TRBV5-1 and TRBJ2-5; D perhaps matches TRBD1 (6 bases). Germline loops: CDR1 SGHRS, CDR2 YFSETQ. Trimming removed 1 base at V and 2 bases at J, with 12 bases between. There are 15 residues in the CDR3. CDR3 in DNA: TGCGCCAGCAGCTTGCCGGGAAGGGGGCAAGAGACCCAGTACTTC. The encoded protein is CASSLPGRGQETQYF.